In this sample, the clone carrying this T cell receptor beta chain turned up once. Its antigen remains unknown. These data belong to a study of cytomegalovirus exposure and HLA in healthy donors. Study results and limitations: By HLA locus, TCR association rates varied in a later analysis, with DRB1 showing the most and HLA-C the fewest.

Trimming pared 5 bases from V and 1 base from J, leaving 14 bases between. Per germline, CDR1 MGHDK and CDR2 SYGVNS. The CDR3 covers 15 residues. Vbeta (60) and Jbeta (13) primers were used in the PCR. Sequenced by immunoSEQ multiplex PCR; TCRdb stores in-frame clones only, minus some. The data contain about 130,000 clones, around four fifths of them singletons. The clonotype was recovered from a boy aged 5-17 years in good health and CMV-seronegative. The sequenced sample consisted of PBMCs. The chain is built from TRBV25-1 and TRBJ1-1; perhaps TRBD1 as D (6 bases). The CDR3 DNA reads TGTGCCAGCAGTCCGGCGGGGGGGGCGAACACTGAAGCTTTCTTT. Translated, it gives CASSPAGGANTEAFF.